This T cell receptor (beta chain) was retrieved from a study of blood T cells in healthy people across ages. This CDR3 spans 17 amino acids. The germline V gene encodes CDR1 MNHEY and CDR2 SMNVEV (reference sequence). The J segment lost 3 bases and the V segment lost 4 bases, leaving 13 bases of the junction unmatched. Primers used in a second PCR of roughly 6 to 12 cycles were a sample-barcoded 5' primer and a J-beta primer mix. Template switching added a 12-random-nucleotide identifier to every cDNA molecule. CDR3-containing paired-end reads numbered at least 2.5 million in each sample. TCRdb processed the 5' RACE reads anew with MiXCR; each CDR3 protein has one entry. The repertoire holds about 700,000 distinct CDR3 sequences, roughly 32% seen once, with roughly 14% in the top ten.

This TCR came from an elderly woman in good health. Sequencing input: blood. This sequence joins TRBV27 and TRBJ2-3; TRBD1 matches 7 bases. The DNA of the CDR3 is TGTGCCAGCAGTTCATCTCCCAGGGGGTTTGGAACAGATACGCAGTATTTT. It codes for CASSSSPRGFGTDTQYF.